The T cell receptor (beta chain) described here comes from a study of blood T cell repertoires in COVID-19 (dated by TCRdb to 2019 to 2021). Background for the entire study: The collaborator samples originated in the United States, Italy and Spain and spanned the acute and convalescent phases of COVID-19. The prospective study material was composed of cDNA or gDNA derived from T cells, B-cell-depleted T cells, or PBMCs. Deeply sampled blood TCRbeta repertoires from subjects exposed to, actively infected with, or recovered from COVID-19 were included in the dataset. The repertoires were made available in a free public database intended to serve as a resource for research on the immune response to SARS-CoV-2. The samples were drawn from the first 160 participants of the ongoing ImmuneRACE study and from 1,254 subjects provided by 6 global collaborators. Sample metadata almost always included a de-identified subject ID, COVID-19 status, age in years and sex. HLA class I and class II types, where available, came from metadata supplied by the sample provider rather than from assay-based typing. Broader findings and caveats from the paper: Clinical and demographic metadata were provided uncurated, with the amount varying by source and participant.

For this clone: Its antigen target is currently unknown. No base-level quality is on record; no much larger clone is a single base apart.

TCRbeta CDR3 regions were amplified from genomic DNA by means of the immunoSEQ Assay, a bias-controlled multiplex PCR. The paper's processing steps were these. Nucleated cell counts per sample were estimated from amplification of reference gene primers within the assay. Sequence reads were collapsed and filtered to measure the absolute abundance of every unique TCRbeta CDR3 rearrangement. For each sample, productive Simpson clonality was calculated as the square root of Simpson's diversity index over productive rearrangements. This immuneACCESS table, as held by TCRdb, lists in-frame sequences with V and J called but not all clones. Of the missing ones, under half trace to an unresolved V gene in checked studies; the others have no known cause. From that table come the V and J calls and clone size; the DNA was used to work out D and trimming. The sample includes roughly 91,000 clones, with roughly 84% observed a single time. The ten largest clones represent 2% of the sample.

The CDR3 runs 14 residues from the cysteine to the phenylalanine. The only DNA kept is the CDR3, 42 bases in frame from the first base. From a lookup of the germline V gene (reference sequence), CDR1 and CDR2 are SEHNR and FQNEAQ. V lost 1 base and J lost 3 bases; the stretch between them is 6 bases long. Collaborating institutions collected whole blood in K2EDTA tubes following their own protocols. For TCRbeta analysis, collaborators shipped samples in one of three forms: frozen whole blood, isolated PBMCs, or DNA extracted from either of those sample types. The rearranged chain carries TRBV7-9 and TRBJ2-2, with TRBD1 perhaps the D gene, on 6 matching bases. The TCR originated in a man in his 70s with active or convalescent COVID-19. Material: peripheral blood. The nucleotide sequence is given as TGTGCCAGCAGCTTAGACAGGGACACCGGGGAGCTGTTTTTT. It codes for CASSLDRDTGELFF.